This T cell receptor (beta chain) was sequenced during a study of blood T cells in healthy people across ages. Study results and caveats: Relative to aged donors, long-lived donors carried more naive CD4+ cells and displayed higher diversity. Correlation between TCR beta diversity and naive T cell percentage was strong. Possibly confounding the expanded clonotype changes was the fact that donor CMV status was unknown.

Comments on this clonotype: Its cognate antigen is unknown.

The study recruited healthy Caucasian donors from Russia who were aged roughly 6 to 95. Combining a sample-barcoded 5' primer with a J-beta primer mix, a second PCR ran for roughly 7 to 11 cycles. One entry per CDR3 protein, called by TCRdb with MiXCR from the 5' RACE reads. Of just under 750,000 distinct CDR3 sequences in the sample, 22% are singletons; the top ten hold about 20%. The CDR3 runs 17 residues. The germline V gene encodes CDR1 LNHNV and CDR2 YYDKDF (reference sequence). V was shortened by 3 bases and J by 0 bases, with 12 bases between the two germline ends. The clonotype was recovered from a man in his 70s in good health. The specimen sequenced was blood. The chain recombines TRBV15 with TRBJ1-6; D gene ambiguous. CDR3 nucleotide sequence: TGTGCCACCAGCAGCCTATCAGAGAGCTCCTATAATTCACCCCTCCACTTT. This gives the protein CATSSLSESSYNSPLHF.